The rows below give T cell receptor beta chains drawn from one sample of a study of cytotoxic CD8 clonotypes in ibrutinib-treated CLL. Produced via immunoSEQ multiplex PCR; TCRdb's table is partial and in-frame only. This table has under 200,000 clones, roughly four fifths appearing once. Source: PBMCs, taken after 12 months of ibrutinib treatment. All receptors derive from a human donor with chronic lymphocytic leukemia. The CDR3 runs from the conserved cysteine through the conserved F or W. Fields, in order: D gene, clone size, V gene, J gene, CDR3 protein. A D gene is named only where the DNA matches it firmly. Clone size is shown for a subset of rows, as once, few, many or a class of expanded clone.

NA	NA	TRBV6-6	TRBJ1-2	CASSYTGVDHGYTF
NA	NA	TRBV28	TRBJ2-1	CASKRPMRYEQFF
TRBD1	many	TRBV7-2	TRBJ2-7	CASSLGKGQSYEQYF
TRBD2	NA	TRBV5-4	TRBJ2-2	CASSGLAAGGTGELFF
TRBD1	NA	TRBV28	TRBJ1-2	CASSPRGQGRFYGYTF
TRBD1	few	TRBV10-3	TRBJ2-3	CAISAGTGIDTQYF
NA	few	TRBV5-1	TRBJ2-3	CASSLGAGATDTQYF
TRBD2	NA	TRBV28	TRBJ2-5	CASTPGLAGVETQYF
TRBD2	NA	TRBV29-1	TRBJ2-7	CSVVQLAGVFYEQYF
TRBD2	NA	TRBV10-3	TRBJ2-3	CAIGTSGGARDTQYF
NA	NA	TRBV19	TRBJ1-1	CASIRSVGARAEAFF
NA	few	TRBV7-9	TRBJ1-2	CASSFDGGSPGYTF
NA	NA	TRBV25-1	TRBJ1-4	CASRAPGLYNEKLFF
NA	NA	TRBV29-1	TRBJ1-1	CSVDPGAGIKAFF
TRBD1	once	TRBV28	TRBJ1-2	CASSLRQGANGYTF
NA	NA	TRBV5-1	TRBJ2-1	CASSLRGGGGYNEQFF
NA	NA	TRBV15	TRBJ2-1	CATSGMTGGYNEQFF
NA	few	TRBV4-1	TRBJ2-7	CASSPRGSGIGEQYF
TRBD2	NA	TRBV28	TRBJ2-1	CASSPWLAGANNEQFF
NA	NA	TRBV6-5	TRBJ1-1	CASSTDQLNTEAFF
NA	NA	TRBV25-1	TRBJ2-7	CASSDPPVPFQSYEQYF
NA	NA	TRBV28	TRBJ1-1	CASSPPGASAFF
NA	NA	TRBV7-9	TRBJ2-1	CASSPTRARNEQFF
NA	NA	TRBV5-6	TRBJ2-7	CASSWGVRDSYEQYF
NA	once	TRBV6-6	TRBJ2-7	CASGPGPYEQYF
TRBD1	NA	TRBV6-5	TRBJ1-2	CASSRDRDDNYGYTF
TRBD2	NA	TRBV25-1	TRBJ2-7	CASSERGGGGTYEQYF
NA	NA	TRBV7-9	TRBJ1-1	CASSLGQANTEAFF
NA	NA	TRBV7-3	TRBJ2-1	CASSVTWREDEQFF
NA	NA	TRBV5-1	TRBJ1-4	CASSPGGNRDEKLFF
NA	NA	TRBV6-1	TRBJ2-7	CASIRDSGGYEQYF
TRBD1	NA	TRBV7-8	TRBJ2-1	CASSLVGDRGRFF
NA	NA	TRBV28	TRBJ2-7	CASSLQGYEQYF
NA	NA	TRBV7-2	TRBJ1-3	CASSSRGRQGNTIYF
NA	few	TRBV28	TRBJ2-7	CASSFSHTEQYF
NA	few	TRBV10-3	TRBJ1-3	CATRVGLETGNTIYF
TRBD1	NA	TRBV2	TRBJ1-5	CASRTGVQSQPQHF
NA	once	TRBV5-5	TRBJ1-5	CASSLEGAGSNQPQHF
TRBD1	NA	TRBV27	TRBJ1-4	CASKRGDRANEKLFF
TRBD2	NA	TRBV7-3	TRBJ2-3	CASSLTGLAGPTDTQYF
NA	NA	TRBV6-5	TRBJ1-1	CASSYHQGKDTEAFF
TRBD2	NA	TRBV9	TRBJ2-1	CASTEGSGRVNEQFF
TRBD2	once	TRBV2	TRBJ2-7	CASSARPVGTSGRLGEQYF
TRBD1	NA	TRBV28	TRBJ2-5	CASSAAGQGAQETQYF
TRBD1	NA	TRBV5-1	TRBJ2-2	CASSLAGTGYNTGELFF
TRBD1	NA	TRBV19	TRBJ2-7	CASSTGTGGAYEQYF
TRBD1	NA	TRBV15	TRBJ1-5	CATSRDLQTGRNQPQHF
NA	NA	TRBV10-3	TRBJ2-2	CAITSGSGGELFF
TRBD1	NA	TRBV18	TRBJ1-1	CASSPWDRGVSTEAFF
NA	NA	TRBV19	TRBJ1-6	CASSIPRYNSPLHF
NA	once	TRBV9	TRBJ1-5	CASSVGGPGSNQPQHF
NA	NA	TRBV2	TRBJ1-5	CASTGGDFQPQHF
NA	NA	TRBV7-2	TRBJ1-1	CASSYIAGAYTEAFF